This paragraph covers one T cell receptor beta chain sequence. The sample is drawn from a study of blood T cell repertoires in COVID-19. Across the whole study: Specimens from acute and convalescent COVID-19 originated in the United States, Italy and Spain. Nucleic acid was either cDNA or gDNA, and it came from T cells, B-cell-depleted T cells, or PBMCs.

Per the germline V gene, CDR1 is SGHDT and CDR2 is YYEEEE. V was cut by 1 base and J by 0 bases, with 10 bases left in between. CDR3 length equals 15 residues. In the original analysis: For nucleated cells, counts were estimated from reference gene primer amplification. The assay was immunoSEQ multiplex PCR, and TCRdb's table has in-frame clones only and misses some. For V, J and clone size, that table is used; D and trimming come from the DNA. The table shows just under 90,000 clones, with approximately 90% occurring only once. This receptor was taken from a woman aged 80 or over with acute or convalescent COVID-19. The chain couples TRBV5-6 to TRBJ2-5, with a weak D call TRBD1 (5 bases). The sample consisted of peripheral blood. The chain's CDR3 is CASSLSAGHQETQYF. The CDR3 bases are TGTGCCAGCAGCTTGTCGGCAGGGCACCAAGAGACCCAGTACTTC.